This TCR beta chain was sequenced during a study of blood T cells in healthy people across ages. Notes on the study in general: Estimated diversity that came from one million T cells was considered an underestimate.

On this clonotype: Its antigen remains unknown.

For the second PCR, which ran for about 6 to 11 cycles, a sample-barcoded 5' primer and a J-beta primer mix were used. TCRdb redid the calling of the 5' RACE reads with MiXCR, one entry per CDR3 protein. The repertoire holds under 1,100,000 distinct CDR3 sequences, with roughly a quarter as singletons. Germline CDR1 and CDR2: SQVTM and ANQGSEA. The CDR3 runs to 12 residues. With 5 bases removed from V and 4 bases from J, the gap between germline ends came to 11 bases. Healthy Caucasian individuals from Russia aged about 6 to 95 were enrolled as donors. These same records also appear under a second study, on T cells of mothers and their children.

The V and J genes are TRBV29-1 and TRBJ1-1; no firm D call. What was sequenced was blood. The sequence came from a girl aged 2-15 years in good health. CDR3: CSVNREFTEAFF. CDR3 nucleotide sequence: TGCAGCGTTAACCGGGAATTCACTGAAGCTTTCTTT.